This T cell receptor (beta chain) is from a study of Ad26.COV2.S vaccination and SARS-CoV-2 variants. Repertoires were generated with immunoSEQ multiplex PCR, while TCRdb's copy carries only in-frame clones and drops some. The data hold about 350,000 clones, with roughly nine tenths observed a single time. With 3 bases removed from V and 1 base from J, the gap between germline ends came to 11 bases. Per germline, CDR1 SGHTS and CDR2 YDEGEE. The CDR3 has 15 amino acids. The chain has TRBV5-8 and TRBJ1-5; tentative D call: TRBD1 (5 bases). Material: peripheral blood, obtained after recovery from COVID-19. The TCR comes from a human donor who had recovered from COVID-19. CDR3 residues: CASSSGTASNQPQHF. In DNA, the CDR3 is TGTGCCAGCAGCTCCGGGACTGCGAGCAATCAGCCCCAGCATTTT.